The rows below give T cell receptor beta chains drawn from one sample of a study of technical replicates of blood from several donors. Generated by immunoSEQ multiplex PCR, the TCRdb table keeps only in-frame clones and is missing some. The data show 75,000 to 100,000 clones, with about 95% seen just once and 0.38% held by the top ten. Source material: T cells isolated from PBMCs. The receptors come from a human donor in good health. CDR3s include the opening cysteine and the closing phenylalanine or tryptophan. A D gene is named only where the DNA matches it firmly. Size is stated for part of the rows, as once, few or many counts, or as a class when the clone is expanded.

TRBJ2-7 TRBV9 - - TGTGCCAGCAGCGAAGGGGGGACAGAGAGCTCCTACGAGCAGTACTTC CASSEGGTESSYEQYF
TRBJ1-5 TRBV6-5 - TRBD1 TGTGCCAGCGGGAACGACAGGGGGAATCAGCCCCAGCATTTT CASGNDRGNQPQHF
TRBJ1-4 TRBV5-6 - - TGTGCCAGCAGCTTTCTAGGCGGACTTAATGAAAAACTGTTTTTT CASSFLGGLNEKLFF
TRBJ2-5 TRBV5-4 - TRBD1 TGTGCCAGCAGCTTAAGGACAGGGATCGGAGAGACCCAGTACTTC CASSLRTGIGETQYF
TRBJ2-1 TRBV6-5 - - TGTGCCAGCAGAACCCAAGTTAGCGGTTACAATGAGCAGTTCTTC CASRTQVSGYNEQFF
TRBJ2-7 TRBV11-2 - - TGTGCCAGCAGCTCGGGTCCCTCCGGCTCCTACGAGCAGTACTTC CASSSGPSGSYEQYF
TRBJ2-7 TRBV7-8 - - TGTGCCAGCAGCTTACCGGCCGGGTCTCTCTCCTACGAGCAGTACTTC CASSLPAGSLSYEQYF
TRBJ2-1 TRBV4-3 - TRBD1 TGCGCCAGCAGCCAAGATTCAGTCAGGGGGCGTAACGATGAGCAGTTCTTC CASSQDSVRGRNDEQFF
TRBJ2-7 TRBV10-3 - - TGTGCCATCAGGCCCGCCGGGACACCGACCTACGAGCAGTACTTC CAIRPAGTPTYEQYF
TRBJ1-5 TRBV19 - - TGTGCCAGTAGTATTACGGGGGGCGGGCAGCCCCAGCATTTT CASSITGGGQPQHF
TRBJ2-5 TRBV11-2 - - TGTGCCAGCAGTCCCCCCGGGGTGATAGAGACCCAGTACTTC CASSPPGVIETQYF
TRBJ2-2 TRBV9 - - TGTGCCAGCAGCGTAGTGGAAGCCCCTTCGGGCGGGGAGCTGTTTTTT CASSVVEAPSGGELFF
TRBJ1-5 TRBV30 - TRBD1 TGTGCCTGGAGTGGGGGACAGGGGGCTCGGCAGCCCCAGCATTTT CAWSGGQGARQPQHF
TRBJ2-3 TRBV5-1 few - TGCGCCAGCAGCTTGGGGGGGCGCATGGATACGCAGTATTTT CASSLGGRMDTQYF
TRBJ2-5 TRBV28 - - TGTGCCAGCAGTTCCCTCTCAGGGTGGGGAGAGACCCAGTACTTC CASSSLSGWGETQYF
TRBJ2-3 TRBV6-5 - TRBD2 TGTGCCAGCAGTTACTCGACTAGCGGGGACACAGATACGCAGTATTTT CASSYSTSGDTDTQYF
TRBJ1-2 TRBV6-1 once TRBD1 TGTGCCAGCAGTGAAGCTAGGGACAGGTTTAACTATGGCTACACCTTC CASSEARDRFNYGYTF
TRBJ1-2 TRBV5-1 - - TGCGCCAGCAGCTTACACGGAGATGCTGGCTACACCTTC CASSLHGDAGYTF
TRBJ1-3 TRBV6-4 - - TGTGCCAGCAGAAAGGACAGCTCTGGAAACACCATATATTTT CASRKDSSGNTIYF
TRBJ2-1 TRBV10-3 - - TGTGCCATCAGTGATATAGAGACTTACAATGAGCAGTTCTTC CAISDIETYNEQFF
TRBJ2-4 TRBV30 - - TGTGCCTGGACCTGGGGAGGGGGAAACATTCAGTACTTC CAWTWGGGNIQYF
TRBJ2-1 TRBV7-9 - - TGTGCCAGCAGCTTAGACACCCAAGAGCAGTTCTTC CASSLDTQEQFF
TRBJ2-5 TRBV19 - - TGTGCCAGTAGTGTGGGAAGGGGAAGGAATGACCAGTACTTC CASSVGRGRNDQYF
TRBJ1-2 TRBV14 - - TGTGCCAGCAGCCTAGGGGGGGGGCAAGACTATGGCTACACCTTC CASSLGGGQDYGYTF
TRBJ2-3 TRBV5-4 - - TGTGCCAGCAGCTTGGCCTTGCGCCCTAGCACAGATACGCAGTATTTT CASSLALRPSTDTQYF
TRBJ2-1 TRBV5-4 - - TGTGCCAGCAGCAACTACAGGGACACCTACAATGAGCAGTTCTTC CASSNYRDTYNEQFF
TRBJ2-6 TRBV2 - - TGTGCCAGCAGTGATCGGTCCGGGGCCAACGTCCTGACTTTC CASSDRSGANVLTF
TRBJ2-6 TRBV9 - - TGTGCCAGCAGCACAGTCTCTGGGGCCAACGTCCTGACTTTC CASSTVSGANVLTF
TRBJ1-2 TRBV5-6 - TRBD1 TGTGCCAGCAGGGACTTTAGGACAGGTGATAACTATGGCTACACCTTC CASRDFRTGDNYGYTF
TRBJ2-7 TRBV7-6 once TRBD1 TGTGCCAGCAGCTTAGCCCCCGGGGGAACTGCAGGGGGCACCTACGAGCAGTACTTC CASSLAPGGTAGGTYEQYF
TRBJ1-1 TRBV6-4 - TRBD1 TGTGCCAGCAGAGGACAGGGGGCAACTGAAGCTTTCTTT CASRGQGATEAFF
TRBJ1-2 TRBV27 - - TGTGCCAGCCGCCCTGACAGGTATTATGGCTACACCTTC CASRPDRYYGYTF
TRBJ1-1 TRBV30 few - TGTGCCTGGAAATTAACAGACCTAAACACTGAAGCTTTCTTT CAWKLTDLNTEAFF
TRBJ2-7 TRBV19 once - TGTGCCAGTAGTGAAAGCGGCTATAGCTCCTACGAGCAGTACTTC CASSESGYSSYEQYF
TRBJ2-1 TRBV9 - TRBD2 TGTGCCAGCAGCGCTGCGGGACTAGGATTCAATGAGCAGTTCTTC CASSAAGLGFNEQFF
TRBJ2-3 TRBV25-1 - - TGTGCCAGCAGTGAATTATCAGATACGCAGTATTTT CASSELSDTQYF
TRBJ2-3 TRBV2 - TRBD2 TGTGCCAGCAGTGGACTAGCGGGAGTTGCTAGCACAGATACGCAGTATTTT CASSGLAGVASTDTQYF
TRBJ1-2 TRBV18 - TRBD1 TGTGCCAGCTCAAATGACAGGGGACAAGGCTACACCTTC CASSNDRGQGYTF
TRBJ1-2 TRBV30 - TRBD1 TGTGCCTGGGGGGACAGGGGTAACTATGGCTACACCTTC CAWGDRGNYGYTF
TRBJ2-7 TRBV7-2 - - TGTGCCAGCAGCTTTGAGGGTGGGCGGGAGCAGTACTTC CASSFEGGREQYF
TRBJ1-1 TRBV7-9 many - TGTGCCAGCAGCTTAGACAGGAACACTGAAGCTTTCTTT CASSLDRNTEAFF
TRBJ2-2 TRBV5-6 - - TGTGCCAGCAGCTTTATCACCGGGGAGCTGTTTTTT CASSFITGELFF
TRBJ2-5 TRBV6-6 - TRBD1 TGTGCCAGCAACCTGTCAGGGGGCGCAAGGCAAGAGACCCAGTACTTC CASNLSGGARQETQYF
TRBJ1-3 TRBV2 - - TGTGCCAGCAGTGAAACAGTCTCTGGAAACACCATATATTTT CASSETVSGNTIYF
TRBJ2-1 TRBV9 once TRBD2 TGTGCCAGCAGCCTTCTAGCGGGAGACTACAATGAGCAGTTCTTC CASSLLAGDYNEQFF
TRBJ2-1 TRBV5-1 - TRBD2 TGCGCCAGCAGCTTGGCTGGAGGACTAGCGGAAATTTACAATGAGCAGTTCTTC CASSLAGGLAEIYNEQFF
TRBJ1-5 TRBV18 - TRBD1 TGTGCCAGCTCACCACCGGACAGGGGCGGACAGCCCCAGCATTTT CASSPPDRGGQPQHF
TRBJ1-3 TRBV7-9 - - TGTGCCAGCAGTCAATATACAGGGTCCTACGGAAACACCATATATTTT CASSQYTGSYGNTIYF
TRBJ2-3 TRBV11-2 - - TGTGCCAGCAGCTACGGGGGTACAGATACGCAGTATTTT CASSYGGTDTQYF
TRBJ1-1 TRBV7-9 - - TGTGCCAGCAGCGGGAGGACTGCAGTCACTGAAGCTTTCTTT CASSGRTAVTEAFF
TRBJ2-7 TRBV7-8 - - TGTGCCAGCAGCTCCAGGGTTGGAGGGAATGCCGAGCAGTACTTC CASSSRVGGNAEQYF
TRBJ1-2 TRBV20-1 - TRBD1 TGCCAGGGGGAGGTTGGGGGCTACACCTTC CQGEVGGYTF